The rows below give T cell receptor beta chains drawn from one sample of a study of T cell clonotyping in hematopoietic cell transplantation. Profiled with immunoSEQ multiplex PCR; TCRdb holds only in-frame clones, not every one. This sample has more than 40,000 clones, with about 85% found just once. Specimen: peripheral blood mononuclear cells, collected before stem cell transplant. The source is a man aged 60-69 years with acute myeloid leukemia. Some clones in this sample may be carry-over from other donors' samples. CDR3s include the opening cysteine and the closing phenylalanine or tryptophan. Each record gives: clone size, V gene, J gene, CDR3 length, D gene, CDR3 protein, CDR3 DNA. The D gene is left open where the match is weak. Clone sizes are given selectively: once, few, many, or a class where the clone is expanded.

.	TRBV30	TRBJ2-1	16	.	CALDPQGRFLDNEQFF	TGTGCTTTGGACCCACAGGGGAGGTTTTTGGACAATGAGCAGTTCTTC
.	TRBV25-1	TRBJ2-3	15	TRBD2	CASRLAGGPTDTQYF	TGTGCCAGCAGACTAGCGGGGGGACCCACAGATACGCAGTATTTT
.	TRBV20-1	TRBJ1-1	10	.	CSARDYEAFF	TGCAGTGCTAGAGATTACGAAGCTTTCTTT
.	TRBV7-3	TRBJ2-6	18	TRBD2	CASSFTGTSPSGANVLTF	TGTGCCAGCAGCTTCACCGGGACTAGCCCCTCTGGGGCCAACGTCCTGACTTTC
few	TRBV27	TRBJ1-1	15	TRBD1	CASRAPGQGSPEAFF	TGTGCCAGCAGGGCTCCGGGACAGGGTTCGCCTGAAGCTTTCTTT
.	TRBV19	TRBJ2-3	14	.	CASSIGTGKDTQYF	TGTGCCAGTAGTATAGGTACAGGGAAAGATACGCAGTATTTT
.	TRBV30	TRBJ1-1	13	.	CAWSVYRGGEAFF	TGTGCCTGGAGTGTATATCGTGGGGGCGAAGCTTTCTTT
few	TRBV10-3	TRBJ2-1	15	.	CAISDSVGSENEQFF	TGTGCCATCAGTGATTCCGTAGGCTCGGAGAATGAGCAGTTCTTC
.	TRBV19	TRBJ2-7	13	.	CASSIGQGGEQYF	TGTGCCAGTAGTATAGGGCAAGGGGGCGAGCAGTACTTC
once	TRBV6-5	TRBJ1-2	12	.	CASTQGFDGYTF	TGTGCCAGCACCCAGGGGTTTGATGGCTACACCTTC
.	TRBV12-5	TRBJ2-1	13	.	CASGPGGSNEQFF	TGTGCTAGTGGTCCCGGGGGTAGTAATGAGCAGTTCTTC
.	TRBV6-4	TRBJ2-3	13	.	CASRLESEGVRHF	TGTGCCAGCCGCCTAGAATCGGAGGGGGTTCGTCATTTT
.	TRBV4-2	TRBJ2-5	15	TRBD2	CASSQLAGGQETQYF	TGTGCCAGCAGCCAACTAGCGGGGGGGCAAGAGACCCAGTACTTC
.	TRBV28	TRBJ2-7	13	.	CASSLWGRYEQYF	TGTGCCAGCAGTTTGTGGGGTCGCTACGAGCAGTACTTC
.	TRBV27	TRBJ2-7	10	.	CASGDYEQYF	TGTGCCAGCGGAGATTACGAGCAGTACTTC
once	TRBV7-8	TRBJ2-5	15	.	CASSLGWGSQETQYF	TGTGCCAGCAGCTTAGGGTGGGGGAGTCAAGAGACCCAGTACTTC
.	TRBV6-5	TRBJ1-5	13	.	CASSPQDNQPQHF	TGTGCCAGCAGCCCCCAGGACAATCAGCCCCAGCATTTT